This TCR beta chain was recovered during a study of graft-versus-host responses after intestinal transplantation. Study details: Recipients received multivisceral, liver-intestinal, or isolated intestinal transplants.

Clones were sequenced by immunoSEQ multiplex PCR, and TCRdb holds only the in-frame ones, with some missing. The table has some 90,000 clones, about nine tenths seen once; the top ten hold around 0.11%. In the case of this clone: No antigen is known for it.

The CDR3 spans 14 residues. J was trimmed by 8 bases and V by 8 bases; bases with no gene match: 8. Germline CDR1 and CDR2: KGHSH and LQKENI. The clonotype comes from a human donor who received an intestinal transplant. The chain recombines TRBV18 with TRBJ2-1, with 11 bases lining up with TRBD2. The specimen was unstimulated CD4+ T cells sorted from spleen or lymph node cells, collected before intestinal transplant. In DNA form, the CDR3 reads TGTGCCAGCACCCTAGCGGGGGGCCTGGATGAGCAGTTCTTC. This gives the protein CASTLAGGLDEQFF.